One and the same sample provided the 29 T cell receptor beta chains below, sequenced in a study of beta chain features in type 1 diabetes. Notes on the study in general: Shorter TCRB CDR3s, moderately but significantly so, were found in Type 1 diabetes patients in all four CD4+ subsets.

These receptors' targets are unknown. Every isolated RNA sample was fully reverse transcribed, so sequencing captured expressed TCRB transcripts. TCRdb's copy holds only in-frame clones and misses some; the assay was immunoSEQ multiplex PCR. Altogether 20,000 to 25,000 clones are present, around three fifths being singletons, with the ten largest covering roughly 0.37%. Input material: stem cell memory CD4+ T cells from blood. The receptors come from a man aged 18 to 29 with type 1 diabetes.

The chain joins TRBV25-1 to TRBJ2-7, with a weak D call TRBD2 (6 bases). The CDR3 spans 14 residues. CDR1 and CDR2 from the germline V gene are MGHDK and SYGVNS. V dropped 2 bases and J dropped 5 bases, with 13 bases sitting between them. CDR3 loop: CASSEAGGVNEQYF. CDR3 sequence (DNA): TGTGCCAGCAGTGAAGCTGGCGGGGTCAACGAGCAGTACTTC.

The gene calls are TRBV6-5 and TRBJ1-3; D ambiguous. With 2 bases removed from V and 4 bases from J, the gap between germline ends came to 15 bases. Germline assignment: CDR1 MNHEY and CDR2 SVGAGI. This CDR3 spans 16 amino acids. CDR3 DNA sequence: TGTGCCAGCAGTTACGAGGCCGCCGGGAGGGGAAACACCATATATTTT. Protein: CASSYEAAGRGNTIYF.

CDR3 protein: CASSYKTGSYEQYF. The DNA for the CDR3 is TGTGCCAGCAGTTATAAGACAGGGTCCTACGAGCAGTACTTC. The chain employs TRBV6-5 and TRBJ2-7; the match to TRBD1 covers 7 bases. The junction had 3 bases not matched to a gene; V was cut back by 3 bases and J by 1 base. The CDR3 is made up of 14 amino acids. From germline, CDR1 is MNHEY and CDR2 SVGAGI.

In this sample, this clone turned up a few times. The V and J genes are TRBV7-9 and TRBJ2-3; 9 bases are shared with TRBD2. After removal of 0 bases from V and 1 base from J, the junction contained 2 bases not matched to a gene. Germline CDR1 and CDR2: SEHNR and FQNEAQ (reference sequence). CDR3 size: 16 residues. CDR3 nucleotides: TGTGCCAGCAGCTTAGCCCCTAGCGGGGGCACAGATACGCAGTATTTT. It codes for CASSLAPSGGTDTQYF.

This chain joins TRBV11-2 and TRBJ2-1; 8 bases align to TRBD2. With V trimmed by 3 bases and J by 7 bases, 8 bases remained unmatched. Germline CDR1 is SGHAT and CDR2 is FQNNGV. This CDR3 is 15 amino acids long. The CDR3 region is CASSFTSGPGNEQFF. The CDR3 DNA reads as TGTGCCAGCAGCTTCACTAGCGGCCCTGGGAATGAGCAGTTCTTC.

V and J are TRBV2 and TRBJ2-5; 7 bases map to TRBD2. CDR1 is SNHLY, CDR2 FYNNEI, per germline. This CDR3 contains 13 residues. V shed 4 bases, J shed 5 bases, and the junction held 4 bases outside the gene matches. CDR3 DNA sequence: TGTGCCAGCAGTGGACCCGGGGGGGAGACCCAGTACTTC. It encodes CASSGPGGETQYF.

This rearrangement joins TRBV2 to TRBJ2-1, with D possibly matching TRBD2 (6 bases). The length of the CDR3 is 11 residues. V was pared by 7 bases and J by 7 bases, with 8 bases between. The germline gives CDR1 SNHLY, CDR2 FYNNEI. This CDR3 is CASIGGNEQFF. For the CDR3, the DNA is TGTGCCAGCATTGGAGGGAATGAGCAGTTCTTC.

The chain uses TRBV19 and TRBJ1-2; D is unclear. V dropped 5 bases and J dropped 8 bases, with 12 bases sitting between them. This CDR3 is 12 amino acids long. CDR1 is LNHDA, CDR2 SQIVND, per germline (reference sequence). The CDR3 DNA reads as TGTGCCAGTAGTGACGGCGGTCGGGGCTACACCTTC. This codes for CASSDGGRGYTF.

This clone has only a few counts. As DNA, the CDR3 is TGTGCCAGCAGCTTATCAGCGGGAGGGTACAATGAGCAGTTCTTC. Amino acids: CASSLSAGGYNEQFF. The chain couples TRBV11-2 to TRBJ2-1, with 10 bases fitting TRBD2. Trimming at V came to 2 bases and at J to 4 bases, leaving 2 bases not matched to a gene. This CDR3 spans 15 amino acids. Germline lookup yields CDR1 SGHAT and CDR2 FQNNGV.

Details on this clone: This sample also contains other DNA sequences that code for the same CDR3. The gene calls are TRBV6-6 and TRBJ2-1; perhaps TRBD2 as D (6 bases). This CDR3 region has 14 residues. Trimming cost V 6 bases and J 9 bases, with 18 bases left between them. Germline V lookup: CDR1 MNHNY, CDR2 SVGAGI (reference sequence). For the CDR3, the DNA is TGTGCCAGCAGACCCGGGGGTGGAGTAAGTGAGCAGTTCTTC. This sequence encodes CASRPGGGVSEQFF.

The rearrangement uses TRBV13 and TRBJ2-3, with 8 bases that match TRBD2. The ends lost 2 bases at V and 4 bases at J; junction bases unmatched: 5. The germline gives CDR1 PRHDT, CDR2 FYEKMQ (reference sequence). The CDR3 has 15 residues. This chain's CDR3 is CASSLYTGGPDTQYF. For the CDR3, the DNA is TGTGCCAGCAGCTTATACACGGGGGGGCCAGATACGCAGTATTTT. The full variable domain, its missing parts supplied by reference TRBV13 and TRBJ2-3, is AAGVIQSPRHLIKEKRETATLKCYPIPRHDTVYWYQQGPGQDPQFLISFYEKMQSDKGSIPDRFSAQQFSDYHSELNMSSLELGDSALYFCASSLYTGGPDTQYFGPGTRLTVL.

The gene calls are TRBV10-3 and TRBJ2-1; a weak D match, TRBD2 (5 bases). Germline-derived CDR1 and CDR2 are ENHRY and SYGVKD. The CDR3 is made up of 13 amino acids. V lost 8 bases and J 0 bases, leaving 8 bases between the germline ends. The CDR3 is CAIADFSYNEQFF. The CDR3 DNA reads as TGTGCCATCGCGGACTTCTCCTACAATGAGCAGTTCTTC.

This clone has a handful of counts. The CDR3 bases are TGTGCCAGCAGCCTAAACAGATACGAGCAGTACTTC. Translated, it gives CASSLNRYEQYF. V is TRBV7-9 and J is TRBJ2-7; no firm D call. The CDR3 is 12 amino acids. Trimming shortened V by 5 bases and J by 4 bases, and 9 bases separated the two germline ends. CDR1 and CDR2 from the germline V gene are SEHNR and FQNEAQ (reference sequence).

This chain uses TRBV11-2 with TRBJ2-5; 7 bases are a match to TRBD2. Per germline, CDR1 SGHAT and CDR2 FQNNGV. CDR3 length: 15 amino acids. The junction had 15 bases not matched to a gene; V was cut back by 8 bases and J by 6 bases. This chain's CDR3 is CASRDSGKGTKTQYF. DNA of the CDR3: TGTGCCAGCCGAGACAGCGGGAAAGGGACGAAGACCCAGTACTTC.

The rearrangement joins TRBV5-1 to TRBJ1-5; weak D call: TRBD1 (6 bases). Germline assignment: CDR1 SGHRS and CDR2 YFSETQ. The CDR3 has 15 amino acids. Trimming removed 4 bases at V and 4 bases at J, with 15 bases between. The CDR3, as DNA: TGCGCCAGCAGCCCCGATGGACAGCTTAATCAGCCCCAGCATTTT. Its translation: CASSPDGQLNQPQHF. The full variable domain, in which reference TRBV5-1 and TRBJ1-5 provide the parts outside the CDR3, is KAGVTQTPRYLIKTRGQQVTLSCSPISGHRSVSWYQQTPGQGLQFLFEYFSETQRNKGNFPGRFSGRQFSNSRSEMNVSTLELGDSALYLCASSPDGQLNQPQHFGDGTRLSIL.

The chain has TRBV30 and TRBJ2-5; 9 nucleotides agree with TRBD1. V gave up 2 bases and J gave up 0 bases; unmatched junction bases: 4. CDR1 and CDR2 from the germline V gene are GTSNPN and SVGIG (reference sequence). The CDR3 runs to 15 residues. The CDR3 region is CAWSSGQGYQETQYF. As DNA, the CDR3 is TGTGCCTGGAGTTCAGGACAGGGGTACCAAGAGACCCAGTACTTC.

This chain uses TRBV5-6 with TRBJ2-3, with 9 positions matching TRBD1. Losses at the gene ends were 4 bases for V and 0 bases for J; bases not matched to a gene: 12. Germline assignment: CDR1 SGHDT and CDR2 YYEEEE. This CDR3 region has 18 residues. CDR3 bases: TGTGCCAGCAGCCAGGACAGGGGTCTACATTCAAGCACAGATACGCAGTATTTT. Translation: CASSQDRGLHSSTDTQYF. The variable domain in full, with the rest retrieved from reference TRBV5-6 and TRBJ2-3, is DAGVTQSPTHLIKTRGQQVTLRCSPKSGHDTVSWYQQALGQGPQFIFQYYEEEERQRGNFPDRFSGHQFPNYSSELNVNALLLGDSALYLCASSQDRGLHSSTDTQYFGPGTRLTVL.

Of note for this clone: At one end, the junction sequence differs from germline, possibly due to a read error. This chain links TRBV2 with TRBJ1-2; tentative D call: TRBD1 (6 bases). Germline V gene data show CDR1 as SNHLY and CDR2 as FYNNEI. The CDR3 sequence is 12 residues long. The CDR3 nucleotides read TGTGCCGGCAGGGGACTTAACTATGGCTACACCTTC. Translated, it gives CAGRGLNYGYTF. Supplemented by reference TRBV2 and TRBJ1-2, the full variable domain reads EPEVTQTPSHQVTQMGQEVILRCVPISNHLYFYWYRQILGQKVEFLVSFYNNEISEKSEIFDDQFSVERPDGSNFTLKIRSTKLEDSAMYFCAGRGLNYGYTFGSGTRLTVV.

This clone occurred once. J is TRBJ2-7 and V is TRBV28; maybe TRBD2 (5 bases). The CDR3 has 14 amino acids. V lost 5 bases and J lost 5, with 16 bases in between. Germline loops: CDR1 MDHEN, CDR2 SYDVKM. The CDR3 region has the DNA TGTGCCAGCAGTGGAGCGGATATGTTCCACGAGCAGTACTTC. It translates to CASSGADMFHEQYF.

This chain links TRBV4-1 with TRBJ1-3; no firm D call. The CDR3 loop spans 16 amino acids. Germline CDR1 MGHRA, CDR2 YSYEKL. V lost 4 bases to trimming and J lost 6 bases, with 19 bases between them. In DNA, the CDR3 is TGCGCCAGCAGCCCCTACCTCCGGGATAAACAAAACACCATATATTTT. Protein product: CASSPYLRDKQNTIYF.

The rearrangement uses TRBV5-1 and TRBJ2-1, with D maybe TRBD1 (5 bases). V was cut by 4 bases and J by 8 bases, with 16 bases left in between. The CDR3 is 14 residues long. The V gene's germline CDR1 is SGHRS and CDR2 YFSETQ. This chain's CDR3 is CASSQGQRKDEQFF. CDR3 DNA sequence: TGCGCCAGCAGCCAAGGACAACGCAAGGATGAGCAGTTCTTC.

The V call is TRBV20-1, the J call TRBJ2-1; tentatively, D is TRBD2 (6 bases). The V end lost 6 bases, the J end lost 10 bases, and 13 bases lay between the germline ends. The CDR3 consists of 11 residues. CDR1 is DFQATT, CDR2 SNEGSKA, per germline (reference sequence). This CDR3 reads CSARRLVEQFF. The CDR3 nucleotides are TGCAGTGCGAGAAGACTAGTGGAGCAGTTCTTC.

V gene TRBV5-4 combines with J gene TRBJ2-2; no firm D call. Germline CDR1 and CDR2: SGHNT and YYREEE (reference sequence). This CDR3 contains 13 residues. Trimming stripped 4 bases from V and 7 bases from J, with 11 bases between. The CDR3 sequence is CASSQEVDGELFF. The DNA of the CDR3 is TGTGCCAGCAGCCAAGAGGTGGACGGGGAGCTGTTTTTT.

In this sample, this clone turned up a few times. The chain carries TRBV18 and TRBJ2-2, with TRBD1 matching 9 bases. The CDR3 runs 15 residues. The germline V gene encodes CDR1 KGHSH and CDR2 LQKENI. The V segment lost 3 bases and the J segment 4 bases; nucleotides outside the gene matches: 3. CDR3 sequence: CASSPWDRATGELFF. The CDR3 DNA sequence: TGTGCCAGCTCACCGTGGGACAGGGCCACCGGGGAGCTGTTTTTT.

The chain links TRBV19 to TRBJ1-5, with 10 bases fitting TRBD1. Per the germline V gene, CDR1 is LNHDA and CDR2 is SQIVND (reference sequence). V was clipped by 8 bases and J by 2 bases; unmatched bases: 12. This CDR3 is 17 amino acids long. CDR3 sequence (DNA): TGTGCCAGTGGAGGGCGGACAGGGGGAATCGGCAATCAGCCCCAGCATTTT. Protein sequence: CASGGRTGGIGNQPQHF. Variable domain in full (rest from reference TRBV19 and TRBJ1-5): DGGITQSPKYLFRKEGQNVTLSCEQNLNHDAMYWYRQDPGQGLRLIYYSQIVNDFQKGDIAEGYSVSREKKESFPLTVTSAQKNPTAFYLCASGGRTGGIGNQPQHFGDGTRLSIL.

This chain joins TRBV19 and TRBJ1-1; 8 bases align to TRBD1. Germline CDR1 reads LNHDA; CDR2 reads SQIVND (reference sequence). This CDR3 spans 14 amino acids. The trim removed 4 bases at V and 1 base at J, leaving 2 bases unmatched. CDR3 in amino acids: CASSTGQGNTEAFF. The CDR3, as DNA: TGTGCCAGTAGTACCGGACAGGGGAACACTGAAGCTTTCTTT.

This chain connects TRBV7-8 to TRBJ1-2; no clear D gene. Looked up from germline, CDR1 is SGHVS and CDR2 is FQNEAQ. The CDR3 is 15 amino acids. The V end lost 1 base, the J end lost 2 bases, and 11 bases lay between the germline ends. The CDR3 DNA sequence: TGTGCCAGCAGCTTAGAGGCGGGCAGAAACTATGGCTACACCTTC. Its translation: CASSLEAGRNYGYTF. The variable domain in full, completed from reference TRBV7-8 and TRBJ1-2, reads GAGVSQSPRYKVAKRGQDVALRCDPISGHVSLFWYQQALGQGPEFLTYFQNEAQLDKSGLPSDRFFAERPEGSVSTLKIQRTQQEDSAVYLCASSLEAGRNYGYTFGSGTRLTVV.

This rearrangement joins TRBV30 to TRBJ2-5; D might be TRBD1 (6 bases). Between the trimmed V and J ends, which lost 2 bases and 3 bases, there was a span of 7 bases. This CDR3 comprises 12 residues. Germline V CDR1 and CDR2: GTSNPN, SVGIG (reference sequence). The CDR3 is CAWSSGEETQYF. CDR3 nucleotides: TGTGCCTGGAGTTCAGGGGAAGAGACCCAGTACTTC.

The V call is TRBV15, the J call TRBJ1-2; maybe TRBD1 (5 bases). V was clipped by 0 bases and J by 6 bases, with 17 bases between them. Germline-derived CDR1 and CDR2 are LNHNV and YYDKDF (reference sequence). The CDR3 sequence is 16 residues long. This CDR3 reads CATSRESIKGLNGYTF. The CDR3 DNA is TGTGCCACCAGCAGAGAGAGCATCAAGGGGCTGAATGGCTACACCTTC.